This TCR beta chain was retrieved from a study of T cell clonotyping in hematopoietic cell transplantation. Turning to the study itself: Recipients' pretransplant samples followed cytoreduction.

This table comes from immunoSEQ multiplex PCR, and its TCRdb copy is limited to in-frame clones, with some not included. The sample carries around 28,000 clones, around 82% recorded once. Study results and limitations: Graft donor and pretransplant recipient Inverse Simpson Index values predicted broader posttransplant TCR diversity. Recipient TCR diversity dropped after transplant; expanded clonotypes rose from day 30 to 180. No sorting was done, leaving CD4 and CD8 contributions mixed.

Noted time point: recipient sample about 28 days before transplant, after cytoreduction. On this clone: What it recognizes is unknown.

This CDR3 has 17 residues. Germline V gives CDR1 SGHTA, CDR2 FQGNSA. V was shortened by 1 base and J by 2 bases, with 17 bases between the two germline ends. J is TRBJ2-5 and V is TRBV7-2, with D perhaps matching TRBD2 (5 bases). This TCR was sampled from a man in his forties with acute myeloid leukemia. Some clones in this sample may be carry-over from other donors' samples. The material was peripheral blood mononuclear cells, obtained before stem cell transplant. The CDR3, as DNA: TGTGCCAGCAGCTTAGGAACTAGGTCCCTAAGGCAAGAGACCCAGTACTTC. It codes for CASSLGTRSLRQETQYF.